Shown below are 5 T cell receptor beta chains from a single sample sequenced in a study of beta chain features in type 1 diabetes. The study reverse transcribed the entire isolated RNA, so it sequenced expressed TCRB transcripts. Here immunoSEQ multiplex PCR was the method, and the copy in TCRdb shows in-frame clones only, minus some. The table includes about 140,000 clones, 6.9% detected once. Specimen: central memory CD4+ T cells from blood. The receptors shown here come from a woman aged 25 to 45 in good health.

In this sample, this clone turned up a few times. Written as DNA, the CDR3 is TGTGCCAGCAGCTTGTATGTGGAGAACGAGCAGTACTTC. Its protein is CASSLYVENEQYF. This chain connects TRBV7-8 to TRBJ2-7; unclear D gene. Germline loops: CDR1 SGHVS, CDR2 FQNEAQ. The CDR3 consists of 13 residues. The V end lost 3 bases, the J end lost 5 bases, and 11 bases lay between the germline ends.

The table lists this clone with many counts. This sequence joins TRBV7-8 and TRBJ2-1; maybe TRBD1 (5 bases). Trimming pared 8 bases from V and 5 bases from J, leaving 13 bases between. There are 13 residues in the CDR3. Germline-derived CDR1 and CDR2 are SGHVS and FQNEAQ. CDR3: CASRQGRNNEQFF. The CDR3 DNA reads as TGTGCCAGCCGGCAGGGAAGAAACAATGAGCAGTTCTTC.

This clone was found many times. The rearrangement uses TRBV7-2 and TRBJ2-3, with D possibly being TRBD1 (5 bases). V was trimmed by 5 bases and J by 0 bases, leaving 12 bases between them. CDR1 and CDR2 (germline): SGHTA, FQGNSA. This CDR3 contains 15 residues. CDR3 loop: CASSIRTLSTDTQYF. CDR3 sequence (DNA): TGTGCCAGCAGCATAAGGACACTGAGCACAGATACGCAGTATTTT.

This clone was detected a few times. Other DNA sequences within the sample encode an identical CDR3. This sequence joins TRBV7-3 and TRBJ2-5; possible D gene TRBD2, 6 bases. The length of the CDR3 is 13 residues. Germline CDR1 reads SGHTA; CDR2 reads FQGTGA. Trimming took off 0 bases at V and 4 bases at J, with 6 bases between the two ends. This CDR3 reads CASSLTGGETQYF. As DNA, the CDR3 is TGTGCCAGCAGCTTAACGGGGGGAGAGACCCAGTACTTC.

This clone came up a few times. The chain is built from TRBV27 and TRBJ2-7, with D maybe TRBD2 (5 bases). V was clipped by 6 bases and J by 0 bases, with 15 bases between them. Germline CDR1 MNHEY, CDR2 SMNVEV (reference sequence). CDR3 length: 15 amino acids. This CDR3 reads CASRTRGEFSYEQYF. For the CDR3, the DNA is TGTGCCAGCAGAACACGGGGAGAATTCTCCTACGAGCAGTACTTC.